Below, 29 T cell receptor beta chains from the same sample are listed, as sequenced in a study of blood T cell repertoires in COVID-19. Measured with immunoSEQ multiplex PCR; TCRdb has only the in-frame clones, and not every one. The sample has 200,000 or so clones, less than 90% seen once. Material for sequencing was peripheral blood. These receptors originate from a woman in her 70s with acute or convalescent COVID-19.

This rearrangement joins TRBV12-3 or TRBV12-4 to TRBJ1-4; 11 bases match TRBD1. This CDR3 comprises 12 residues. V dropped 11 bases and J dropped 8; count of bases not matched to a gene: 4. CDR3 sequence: CAVGTGGEKLFF. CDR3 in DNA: TGTGCCGTCGGGACAGGGGGAGAAAAACTGTTTTTT.

CDR3 region: CASRGTGDGYTF. CDR3 in DNA: TGCGCCAGCAGGGGGACAGGCGACGGCTACACCTTC. This sequence joins TRBV10-1 and TRBJ1-2, with TRBD1 identical over 8 bases. The V and J ends lost 6 bases and 8 bases, in that order; junction bases with no gene match: 5. Germline lookup yields CDR1 WNHNN and CDR2 SYGVQD (reference sequence). The CDR3 is 12 amino acids.

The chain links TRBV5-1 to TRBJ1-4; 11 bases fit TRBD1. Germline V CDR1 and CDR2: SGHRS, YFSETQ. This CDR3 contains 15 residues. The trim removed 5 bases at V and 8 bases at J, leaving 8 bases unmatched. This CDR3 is CASRIGQGAREKLFF. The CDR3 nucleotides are TGCGCCAGCAGAATCGGACAGGGGGCGCGGGAAAAACTGTTTTTT.

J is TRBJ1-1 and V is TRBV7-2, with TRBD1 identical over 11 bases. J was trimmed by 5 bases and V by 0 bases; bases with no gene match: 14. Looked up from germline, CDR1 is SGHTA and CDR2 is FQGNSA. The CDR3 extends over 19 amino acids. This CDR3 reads CASSLAPSGTGGRGTEAFF. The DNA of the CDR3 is TGTGCCAGCAGCTTAGCGCCATCCGGGACAGGGGGGCGTGGGACTGAAGCTTTCTTT.

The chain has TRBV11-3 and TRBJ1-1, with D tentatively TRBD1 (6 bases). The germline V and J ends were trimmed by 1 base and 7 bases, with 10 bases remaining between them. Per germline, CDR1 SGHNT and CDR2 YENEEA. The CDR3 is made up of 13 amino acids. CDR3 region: CASSLGTEIEAFF. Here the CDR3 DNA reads TGTGCCAGCAGCTTAGGGACAGAGATTGAAGCTTTCTTT.

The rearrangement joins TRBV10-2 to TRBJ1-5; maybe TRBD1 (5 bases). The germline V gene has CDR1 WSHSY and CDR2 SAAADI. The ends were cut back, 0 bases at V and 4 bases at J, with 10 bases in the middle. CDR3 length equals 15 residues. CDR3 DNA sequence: TGCGCCAGCAGTGAGTCTTCAGGGTCTAATCAGCCCCAGCATTTT. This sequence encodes CASSESSGSNQPQHF.

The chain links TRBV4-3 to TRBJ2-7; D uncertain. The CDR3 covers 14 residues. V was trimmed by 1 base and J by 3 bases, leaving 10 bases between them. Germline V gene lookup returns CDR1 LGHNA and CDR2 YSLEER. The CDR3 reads CASSQGLTYYEQYF. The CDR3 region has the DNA TGCGCCAGCAGCCAAGGACTTACCTACTACGAGCAGTACTTC.

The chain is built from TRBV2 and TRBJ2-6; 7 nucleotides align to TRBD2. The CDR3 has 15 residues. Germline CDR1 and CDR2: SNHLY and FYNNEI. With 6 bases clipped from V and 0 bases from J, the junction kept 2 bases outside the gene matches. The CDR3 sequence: CASRWGGSGANVLTF. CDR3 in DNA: TGTGCCAGCAGGTGGGGGGGCTCTGGGGCCAACGTCCTGACTTTC.

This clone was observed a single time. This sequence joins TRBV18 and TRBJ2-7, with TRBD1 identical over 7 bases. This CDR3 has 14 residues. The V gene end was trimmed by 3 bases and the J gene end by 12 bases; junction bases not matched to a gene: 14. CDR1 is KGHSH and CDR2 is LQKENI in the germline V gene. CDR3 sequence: CASSPGTAVPTLYF. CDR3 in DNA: TGTGCCAGCTCACCCGGGACAGCCGTCCCTACGCTGTACTTC.

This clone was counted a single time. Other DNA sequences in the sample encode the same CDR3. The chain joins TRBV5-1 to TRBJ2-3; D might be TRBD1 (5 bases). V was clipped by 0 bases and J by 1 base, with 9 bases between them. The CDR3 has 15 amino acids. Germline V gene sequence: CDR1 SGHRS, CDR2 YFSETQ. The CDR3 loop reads CASSLGGAGTDTQYF. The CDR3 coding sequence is TGCGCCAGCAGCTTGGGTGGGGCGGGCACAGATACGCAGTATTTT.

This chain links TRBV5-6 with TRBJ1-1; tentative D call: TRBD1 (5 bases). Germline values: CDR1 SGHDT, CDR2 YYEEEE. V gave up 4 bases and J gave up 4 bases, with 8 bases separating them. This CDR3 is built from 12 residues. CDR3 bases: TGTGCCAGCAGCCTCAGGGTCACTGAAGCTTTCTTT. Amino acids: CASSLRVTEAFF.

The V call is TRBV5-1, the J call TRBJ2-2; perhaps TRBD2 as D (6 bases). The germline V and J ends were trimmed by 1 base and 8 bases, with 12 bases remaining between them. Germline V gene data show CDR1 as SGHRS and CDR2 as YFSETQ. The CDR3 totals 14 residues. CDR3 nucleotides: TGCGCCAGCAGCTTGTCCCTAGCGATGGGGGAGCTGTTTTTT. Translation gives CASSLSLAMGELFF.

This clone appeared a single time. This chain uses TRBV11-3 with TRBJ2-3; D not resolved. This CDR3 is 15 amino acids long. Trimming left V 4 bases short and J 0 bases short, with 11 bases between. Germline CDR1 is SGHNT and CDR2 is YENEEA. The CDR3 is CASSSRSASTDTQYF. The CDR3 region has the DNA TGTGCCAGCAGCTCGAGGAGTGCTAGCACAGATACGCAGTATTTT.

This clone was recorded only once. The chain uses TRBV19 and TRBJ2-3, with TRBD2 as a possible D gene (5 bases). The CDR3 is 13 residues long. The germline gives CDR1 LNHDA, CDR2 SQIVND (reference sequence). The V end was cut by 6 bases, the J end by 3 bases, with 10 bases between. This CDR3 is CASSGSGTDTQYF. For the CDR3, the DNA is TGTGCCAGTAGCGGGTCGGGGACAGATACGCAGTATTTT.

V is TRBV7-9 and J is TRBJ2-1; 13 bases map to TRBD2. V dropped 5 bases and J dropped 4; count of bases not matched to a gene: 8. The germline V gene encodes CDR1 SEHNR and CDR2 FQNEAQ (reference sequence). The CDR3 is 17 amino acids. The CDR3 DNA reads TGTGCCAGCAGCCCCTATGGACTAGCGGGGGTATACAATGAGCAGTTCTTC. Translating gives CASSPYGLAGVYNEQFF.

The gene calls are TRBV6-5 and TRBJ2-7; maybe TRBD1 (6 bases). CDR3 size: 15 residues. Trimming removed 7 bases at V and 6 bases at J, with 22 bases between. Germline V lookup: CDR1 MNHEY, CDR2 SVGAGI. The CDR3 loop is CASTDRDIASGEQYF. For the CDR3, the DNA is TGTGCCAGCACCGACCGGGACATAGCTTCTGGCGAGCAGTACTTC.

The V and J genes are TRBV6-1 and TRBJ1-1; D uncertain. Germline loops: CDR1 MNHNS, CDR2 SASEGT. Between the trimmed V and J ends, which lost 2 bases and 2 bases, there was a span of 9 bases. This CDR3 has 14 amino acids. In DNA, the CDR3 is TGTGCCAGCAGTGAACTAGGCGGCAACACTGAAGCTTTCTTT. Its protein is CASSELGGNTEAFF.

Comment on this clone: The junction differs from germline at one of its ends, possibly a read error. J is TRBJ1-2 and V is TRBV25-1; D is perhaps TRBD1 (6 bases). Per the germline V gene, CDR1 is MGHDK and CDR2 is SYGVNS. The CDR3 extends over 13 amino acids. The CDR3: CASSAHRAYGHTF. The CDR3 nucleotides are TGTGCCAGCAGTGCCCACAGGGCCTATGGCCACACCTTC.

This chain's CDR3 is CASSSGTGPGNTIYF. In DNA form, the CDR3 reads TGTGCCAGCAGTTCCGGGACAGGACCTGGAAACACCATATATTTT. V usage is TRBV6-5 and J usage is TRBJ1-3, with 8 bases lining up with TRBD1. V shed 4 bases, J shed 2 bases, and the junction held 4 bases outside the gene matches. Germline assignment: CDR1 MNHEY and CDR2 SVGAGI. The CDR3 has 15 amino acids.

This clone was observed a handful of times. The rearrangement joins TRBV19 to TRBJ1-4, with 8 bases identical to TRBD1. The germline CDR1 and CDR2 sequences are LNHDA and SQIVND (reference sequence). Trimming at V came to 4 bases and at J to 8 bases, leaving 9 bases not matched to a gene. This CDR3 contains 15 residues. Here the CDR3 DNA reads TGTGCCAGTAGTACTACAGGGGGAGTCGGCGAAAAACTGTTTTTT. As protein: CASSTTGGVGEKLFF.

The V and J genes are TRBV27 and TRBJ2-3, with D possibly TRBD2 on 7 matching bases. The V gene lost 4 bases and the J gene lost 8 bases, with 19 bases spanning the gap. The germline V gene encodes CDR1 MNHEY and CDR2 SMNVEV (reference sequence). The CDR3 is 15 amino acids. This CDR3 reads CASSSAGAQFRTQYF. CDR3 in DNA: TGTGCCAGCAGTTCGGCGGGGGCCCAGTTTCGTACGCAGTATTTT.

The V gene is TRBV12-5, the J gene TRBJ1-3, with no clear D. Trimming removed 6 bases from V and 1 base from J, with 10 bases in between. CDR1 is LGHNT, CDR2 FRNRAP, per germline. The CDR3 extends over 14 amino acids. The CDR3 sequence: CASGSSGSGNTIYF. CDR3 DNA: TGTGCTAGTGGCTCCTCCGGGTCTGGAAACACCATATATTTT.

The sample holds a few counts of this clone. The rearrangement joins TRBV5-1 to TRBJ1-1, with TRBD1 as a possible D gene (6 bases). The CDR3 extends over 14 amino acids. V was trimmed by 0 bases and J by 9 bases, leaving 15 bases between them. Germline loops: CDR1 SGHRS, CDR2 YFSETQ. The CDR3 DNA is TGCGCCAGCAGCTTGGAAGTGGGCAGGGGAAAAGCTTTCTTT. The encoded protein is CASSLEVGRGKAFF.

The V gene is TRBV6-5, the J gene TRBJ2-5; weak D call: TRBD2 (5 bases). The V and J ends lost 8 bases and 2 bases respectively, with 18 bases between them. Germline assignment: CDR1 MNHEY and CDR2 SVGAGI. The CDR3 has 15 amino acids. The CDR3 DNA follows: TGTGCCAGCCGAGGGTGGGGATCGGCACAAGAGACCCAGTACTTC. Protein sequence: CASRGWGSAQETQYF.

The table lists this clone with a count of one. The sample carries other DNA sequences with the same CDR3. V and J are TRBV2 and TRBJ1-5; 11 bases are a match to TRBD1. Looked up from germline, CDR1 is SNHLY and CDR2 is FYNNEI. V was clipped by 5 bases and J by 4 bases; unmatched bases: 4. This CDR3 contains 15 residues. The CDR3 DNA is TGTGCCAGCAGTCCCGGGACAGGGGGAAATCAGCCCCAGCATTTT. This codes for CASSPGTGGNQPQHF. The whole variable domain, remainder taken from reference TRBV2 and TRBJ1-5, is EPEVTQTPSHQVTQMGQEVILRCVPISNHLYFYWYRQILGQKVEFLVSFYNNEISEKSEIFDDQFSVERPDGSNFTLKIRSTKLEDSAMYFCASSPGTGGNQPQHFGDGTRLSIL.

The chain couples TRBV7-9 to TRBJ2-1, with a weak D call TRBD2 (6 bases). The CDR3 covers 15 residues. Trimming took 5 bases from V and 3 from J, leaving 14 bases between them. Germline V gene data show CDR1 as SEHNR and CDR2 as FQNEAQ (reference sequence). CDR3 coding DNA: TGTGCCAGCAGCGACGTTGAGGACTACTACAATGAGCAGTTCTTC. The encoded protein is CASSDVEDYYNEQFF.

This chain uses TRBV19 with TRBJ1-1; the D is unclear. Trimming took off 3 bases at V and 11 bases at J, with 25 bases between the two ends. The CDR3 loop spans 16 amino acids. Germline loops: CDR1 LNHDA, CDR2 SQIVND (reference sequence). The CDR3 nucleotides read TGTGCCAGTAGTATTCAATCCAGGACTAAGGCGCCGTACGCTTTCTTT. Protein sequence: CASSIQSRTKAPYAFF.

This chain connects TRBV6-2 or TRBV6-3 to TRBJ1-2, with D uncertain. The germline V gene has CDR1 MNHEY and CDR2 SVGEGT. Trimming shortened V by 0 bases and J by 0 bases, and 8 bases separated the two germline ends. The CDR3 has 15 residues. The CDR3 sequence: CASSYSGRTNYGYTF. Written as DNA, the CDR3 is TGTGCCAGCAGTTACTCGGGCAGAACTAACTATGGCTACACCTTC.

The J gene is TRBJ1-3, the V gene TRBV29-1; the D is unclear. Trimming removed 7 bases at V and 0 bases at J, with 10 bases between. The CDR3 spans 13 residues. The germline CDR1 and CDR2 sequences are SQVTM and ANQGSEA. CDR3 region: CSAQPISGNTIYF. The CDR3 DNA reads TGCAGCGCACAGCCGATCTCTGGAAACACCATATATTTT.